What follows are 19 T cell receptor beta chains derived from one specimen sequenced in a study of cytomegalovirus exposure and HLA in healthy donors. With 60 Vbeta and 13 Jbeta primers, the PCR was carried out. The table came from immunoSEQ multiplex PCR; TCRdb's copy has only in-frame clones and leaves some out. The repertoire holds about 200,000 clones, with roughly nine tenths as singletons. The sample was PBMCs. All receptors derive from a boy aged 2 to 10 in good health and CMV-seronegative.

The gene calls are TRBV5-1 and TRBJ2-7; D is possibly TRBD2 (5 bases). Germline V gene data show CDR1 as SGHRS and CDR2 as YFSETQ. The CDR3 contains 16 residues. V lost 4 bases to trimming and J lost 3 bases, with 20 bases between them. CDR3 nucleotide sequence: TGCGCCAGCAGCGCCGCGGCCTCGGGGTACGGCTACGAGCAGTACTTC. Translating gives CASSAAASGYGYEQYF.

The rearrangement links TRBV5-4 to TRBJ1-1, with TRBD1 as a possible D gene (5 bases). The CDR3 runs to 15 residues. Germline CDR1 and CDR2: SGHNT and YYREEE (reference sequence). V lost 4 bases, J lost 1 base, and 14 bases lay in between. The CDR3 region has the DNA TGTGCCAGCAGCCTCGGGTCAGGGTCGAACACTGAAGCTTTCTTT. Its translation: CASSLGSGSNTEAFF. The whole variable domain, filled in from reference TRBV5-4 and TRBJ1-1, reads ETGVTQSPTHLIKTRGQQVTLRCSSQSGHNTVSWYQQALGQGPQFIFQYYREEENGRGNFPPRFSGLQFPNYSSELNVNALELDDSALYLCASSLGSGSNTEAFFGQGTRLTVV.

V is TRBV27 and J is TRBJ1-2, with 10 bases fitting TRBD1. The V segment lost 8 bases and the J segment 8 bases; nucleotides outside the gene matches: 8. The CDR3 has 13 residues. CDR1 and CDR2 from the germline V gene are MNHEY and SMNVEV (reference sequence). The CDR3 region is CASRDRGLEGYTF. Written as DNA, the CDR3 is TGTGCCAGCCGGGACAGGGGTTTGGAAGGCTACACCTTC.

The chain joins TRBV4-1 to TRBJ2-1; the match to TRBD2 covers 9 bases. This CDR3 has 18 amino acids. Germline V gives CDR1 MGHRA, CDR2 YSYEKL. V gave up 0 bases and J gave up 5 bases; unmatched junction bases: 11. CDR3 nucleotide sequence: TGCGCCAGCAGCCAAGATTCCCCGTTGGGACTAGCCCACAATGAGCAGTTCTTC. It yields the protein CASSQDSPLGLAHNEQFF.

This clone has a single count. The chain employs TRBV7-2 and TRBJ1-2; weak D call: TRBD1 (5 bases). This CDR3 region has 15 residues. The V end was cut by 5 bases, the J end by 1 base, with 14 bases between. Germline V gives CDR1 SGHTA, CDR2 FQGNSA. In DNA form, the CDR3 reads TGTGCCAGCAGCCCTAGTTGGGGCGGTAACTATGGCTACACCTTC. Amino acids: CASSPSWGGNYGYTF.

The chain is built from TRBV14 and TRBJ2-1; TRBD1 agrees at 9 bases. Losses at the gene ends were 0 bases for V and 10 bases for J; bases not matched to a gene: 10. Germline V gene lookup returns CDR1 SGHDN and CDR2 FVKESK. The CDR3 is made up of 16 amino acids. CDR3 sequence reads: CASSQEGDRAFREQFF. The DNA of the CDR3 is TGTGCCAGCAGCCAAGAAGGGGACAGGGCCTTTAGGGAGCAGTTCTTC.

J is TRBJ2-1 and V is TRBV2, with D possibly matching TRBD1 (5 bases). Per germline, CDR1 SNHLY and CDR2 FYNNEI. Trimming took 7 bases from V and 6 from J, leaving 16 bases between them. The CDR3 runs 14 residues. This CDR3 reads CASKSSGFLNEQFF. The CDR3 DNA sequence: TGTGCCAGCAAGAGCTCAGGGTTTCTCAATGAGCAGTTCTTC.

The chain is built from TRBV28 and TRBJ2-4; 9 bases agree with TRBD1. This CDR3 comprises 18 residues. Germline-derived CDR1 and CDR2 are MDHEN and SYDVKM. J lost 5 bases, V lost 6 bases, and 17 bases had no gene match. In DNA form, the CDR3 reads TGTGCCAGCAGCCCCCACGTTCTGGACAGGGGATCGGAAAACATTCAGTACTTC. It encodes CASSPHVLDRGSENIQYF.

The V and J genes are TRBV2 and TRBJ1-2; D is undetermined. Germline-derived CDR1 and CDR2 are SNHLY and FYNNEI. V was shortened by 6 bases and J by 6 bases, with 5 bases between the two germline ends. CDR3 length: 10 residues. CDR3 sequence: CASRGDGYTF. In DNA form, the CDR3 reads TGTGCCAGCAGGGGCGATGGCTACACCTTC.

There are a few counts of this clone. The DNA of the CDR3 is TGTGCCAGCAGTCTGACAGGGGGTGCTGAAGCTTTCTTT. It is translated as CASSLTGGAEAFF. This chain links TRBV28 with TRBJ1-1; TRBD1 agrees at 9 bases. The CDR3 length is 13 residues. The V and J ends lost 5 bases and 6 bases, in that order; junction bases with no gene match: 4. The V gene's germline CDR1 is MDHEN and CDR2 SYDVKM.

This clone was detected a few times. The chain has TRBV29-1 and TRBJ1-1; D gene unclear. Per the germline V gene, CDR1 is SQVTM and CDR2 is ANQGSEA. The CDR3 has 10 amino acids. Trimming stripped 6 bases from V and 5 bases from J, with 7 bases between. This CDR3 reads CSVEETEAFF. The CDR3 DNA reads TGCAGCGTGGAGGAGACTGAAGCTTTCTTT.

The chain employs TRBV12-5 and TRBJ1-1; 8 nucleotides line up with TRBD1. The CDR3 totals 14 residues. V trimming: 2 bases; J trimming: 4 bases; junction bases outside the gene matches: 3. CDR1 is LGHNT and CDR2 is FRNRAP in the germline V gene. The DNA of the CDR3 is TGTGCTAGTGGTTTGACGGACAGGGCCACTGAAGCTTTCTTT. This encodes CASGLTDRATEAFF.

The V and J genes are TRBV5-1 and TRBJ2-7; tentative D call: TRBD2 (6 bases). V shed 2 bases and J shed 0 bases, with 21 bases lying between them. CDR1 and CDR2 from the germline V gene are SGHRS and YFSETQ. The CDR3 extends over 18 amino acids. CDR3 DNA: TGCGCCAGCAGCTTTAGGGCTCCCCAGGAGGGAACCTCCTACGAGCAGTACTTC. Amino acid sequence: CASSFRAPQEGTSYEQYF.

In the case of this clone: At one end, the junction sequence differs from germline, possibly due to a read error. The rearrangement uses TRBV7-9 and TRBJ2-5; 7 bases align to TRBD2. The CDR3 sequence is 16 residues long. Per the germline V gene, CDR1 is SEHNR and CDR2 is FQNEAQ (reference sequence). For the CDR3, the DNA is TGTTCCAGCAGCCCAAAAGGCGGGGGTGTTGGGGAGACCCAGTACTTC. This gives the protein CSSSPKGGGVGETQYF.

This chain uses TRBV7-9 with TRBJ1-1; TRBD1 matches at 9 bases. The ends lost 1 base at V and 11 bases at J; junction bases unmatched: 20. Germline-derived CDR1 and CDR2 are SEHNR and FQNEAQ (reference sequence). There are 18 residues in the CDR3. The DNA for the CDR3 is TGTGCCAGCAGCTTAGGGGCCGGGGACAGGGTGAATTTCGTGCGGGCTTTCTTT. It translates to CASSLGAGDRVNFVRAFF.

The chain employs TRBV7-6 and TRBJ2-1; 9 nucleotides match TRBD2. The CDR3 is made up of 15 amino acids. The ends lost 5 bases at V and 6 bases at J; junction bases unmatched: 8. The germline V gene encodes CDR1 SGHVS and CDR2 FNYEAQ. The CDR3 spells CASSPRSSGSNEQFF. The CDR3 DNA sequence: TGTGCCAGCAGCCCCCGGAGTAGCGGGAGCAATGAGCAGTTCTTC.

The chain recombines TRBV29-1 with TRBJ2-5; a possible D gene is TRBD2 (5 bases). CDR1 SQVTM and CDR2 ANQGSEA come from the germline V gene. The CDR3 has 15 amino acids. Trimming left V 4 bases short and J 2 bases short, with 17 bases between. CDR3 protein: CSVGGSEGFQETQYF. Written as DNA, the CDR3 is TGCAGCGTTGGGGGTTCCGAGGGCTTTCAAGAGACCCAGTACTTC.

V usage is TRBV16 and J usage is TRBJ1-5, with 10 bases identical to TRBD1. The V gene's germline CDR1 is KGHSY and CDR2 FQNENV. J lost 2 bases, V lost 3 bases, and 1 base had no gene match. CDR3 length equals 15 residues. The DNA of the CDR3 is TGTGCCAGCAGCCATGGGACAGGGGGCAATCAGCCCCAGCATTTT. Translating it yields CASSHGTGGNQPQHF.

J is TRBJ2-7 and V is TRBV11-2; the D gene is possibly TRBD1 (5 bases). V gave up 5 bases and J gave up 1 base, with 15 bases separating them. The CDR3 has 15 residues. The germline CDR1 and CDR2 sequences are SGHAT and FQNNGV. The CDR3 DNA is TGTGCCAGCAGCCACGTCCAGGGCCAATCCTACGAGCAGTACTTC. This translates into CASSHVQGQSYEQYF.